The 18 T cell receptor beta chains below come from one sample, sequenced in a study of blood T cell repertoires in COVID-19. Only in-frame clones appear in the TCRdb table, and some are missing; sequencing was by immunoSEQ multiplex PCR. The sample lists 350,000 to 450,000 clones, 91% occurring once. Input material: PBMCs or T cells enriched from blood (not recorded which). All receptors derive from a woman in her forties who had been exposed to COVID-19.

This chain uses TRBV6-1 with TRBJ2-7; the match to TRBD1 covers 9 bases. Germline trimming cut 0 bases from V and 4 bases from J; bases unmatched to any gene: 10. CDR1 MNHNS and CDR2 SASEGT come from the germline V gene. This CDR3 comprises 17 residues. This chain's CDR3 is CASSEAASLTGGYEQYF. DNA of the CDR3: TGTGCCAGCAGTGAAGCAGCTTCACTGACAGGGGGGTACGAGCAGTACTTC.

The chain joins TRBV7-2 to TRBJ1-4; the D gene is possibly TRBD1 (6 bases). CDR3 length: 15 amino acids. Germline values: CDR1 SGHTA, CDR2 FQGNSA. The V end was cut by 2 bases, the J end by 11 bases, with 18 bases between. The CDR3, as DNA: TGTGCCAGCAGCTTATTAGGGGGGGCGGAGGGTAAACTGTTTTTT. This codes for CASSLLGGAEGKLFF.

This clone was counted once. The chain carries TRBV4-3 and TRBJ2-7, with D possibly matching TRBD1 (6 bases). Germline CDR1 is LGHNA and CDR2 is YSLEER. This CDR3 spans 15 amino acids. The germline V and J ends were trimmed by 1 base and 0 bases, with 10 bases remaining between them. This CDR3 is CASSQGTAHSYEQYF. CDR3 sequence (DNA): TGCGCCAGCAGCCAAGGGACAGCCCACTCCTACGAGCAGTACTTC.

The CDR3: CASSLGQGMSSSPLHF. As DNA, the CDR3 is TGCGCCAGCAGCTTGGGACAGGGGATGAGTAGCTCACCCCTCCACTTT. J is TRBJ1-6 and V is TRBV5-1, with 8 bases matching TRBD1. Germline lookup yields CDR1 SGHRS and CDR2 YFSETQ. The V gene end was trimmed by 0 bases and the J gene end by 10 bases; junction bases not matched to a gene: 9. The CDR3 runs 16 residues.

The V gene is TRBV9, the J gene TRBJ2-3, with 14 bases identical to TRBD2. CDR1 and CDR2 from the germline V gene are SGDLS and YYNGEE. The CDR3 consists of 17 residues. V dropped 4 bases and J dropped 6; count of bases not matched to a gene: 10. CDR3 bases: TGTGCCAGCAGCTTCTCGGGACTAGCGGGAGAAACGGATACGCAGTATTTT. It yields the protein CASSFSGLAGETDTQYF. The whole variable domain, filled in from reference TRBV9 and TRBJ2-3, reads DSGVTQTPKHLITATGQRVTLRCSPRSGDLSVYWYQQSLDQGLQFLIQYYNGEERAKGNILERFSAQQFPDLHSELNLSSLELGDSALYFCASSFSGLAGETDTQYFGPGTRLTVL.

This chain links TRBV7-9 with TRBJ1-2; 7 bases fit TRBD1. The J segment lost 1 base and the V segment lost 6 bases, leaving 8 bases of the junction unmatched. The CDR3 is 15 residues long. The germline gives CDR1 SEHNR, CDR2 FQNEAQ (reference sequence). CDR3 bases: TGTGCCAGCAGTACCAGTACAGGGGTTAACTATGGCTACACCTTC. Protein sequence: CASSTSTGVNYGYTF.

The chain joins TRBV18 to TRBJ1-2; D is unresolved. V was cut by 3 bases and J by 6 bases, with 8 bases left in between. CDR3 size: 12 residues. Germline V gene sequence: CDR1 KGHSH, CDR2 LQKENI. For the CDR3, the DNA is TGTGCCAGCTCACCCCCCGGGGATGGCTACACCTTC. It codes for CASSPPGDGYTF.

The chain recombines TRBV5-1 with TRBJ1-2; D call uncertain. Germline V gene data show CDR1 as SGHRS and CDR2 as YFSETQ. Trimming pared 3 bases from V and 8 bases from J, leaving 17 bases between. CDR3 length: 14 residues. The CDR3 region is CASSSSGAGIGYTF. The CDR3 DNA is TGCGCCAGCAGCTCCTCGGGAGCGGGAATCGGCTACACCTTC.

This sequence joins TRBV2 and TRBJ1-5; D possibly corresponds to TRBD1 (5 bases). Germline lookup yields CDR1 SNHLY and CDR2 FYNNEI. The V and J ends lost 4 bases and 7 bases respectively, with 14 bases between them. The CDR3 is 14 residues long. The CDR3 protein is CASSAQGLRQPQHF. DNA for the CDR3: TGTGCCAGCAGTGCTCAGGGATTAAGGCAGCCCCAGCATTTT.

The CDR3 loop is CASSQSVDPNYRENIQYF. Written as DNA, the CDR3 is TGCGCCAGCAGTCAATCTGTAGACCCTAATTATCGGGAAAACATTCAGTACTTC. This sequence joins TRBV23-1 and TRBJ2-4; D not resolved. TRBV23-1 belongs to the ORF category, with a function that is uncertain. The CDR3 covers 18 residues. V was shortened by 0 bases and J by 5 bases, with 20 bases between the two germline ends.

This chain connects TRBV7-9 to TRBJ2-3, with D possibly matching TRBD2 (6 bases). This CDR3 contains 17 residues. CDR1 is SEHNR, CDR2 FQNEAQ, per germline (reference sequence). The V end lost 0 bases, the J end lost 1 base, and 14 bases lay between the germline ends. The CDR3 bases are TGTGCCAGCAGCTTAGCTTTCCGGGTAGCGGGCACAGATACGCAGTATTTT. It yields the protein CASSLAFRVAGTDTQYF.

This chain links TRBV11-2 with TRBJ1-5; 8 bases agree with TRBD1. Germline-derived CDR1 and CDR2 are SGHAT and FQNNGV. The CDR3 loop spans 15 amino acids. Trimming at V came to 5 bases and at J to 4 bases, leaving 7 bases not matched to a gene. CDR3 DNA sequence: TGTGCCAGCAGCGAGACAACAGGGGGGAATCAGCCCCAGCATTTT. It encodes CASSETTGGNQPQHF.

This clone was detected only once. The chain has TRBV29-1 and TRBJ2-1; 11 bases fit TRBD2. There are 17 residues in the CDR3. Trimming at V came to 4 bases and at J to 2 bases, leaving 10 bases not matched to a gene. CDR1 is SQVTM, CDR2 ANQGSEA, per germline. This CDR3 is CSVVGTSGGRTYNEQFF. The DNA for the CDR3 is TGCAGCGTTGTTGGGACTAGCGGAGGAAGGACCTACAATGAGCAGTTCTTC.

This chain connects TRBV3-1 (or the pseudogene TRBV3-2) to TRBJ1-1; D is ambiguous. The CDR3 is 14 residues long. V lost 1 base and J lost 0, with 6 bases in between. The germline gives CDR1 LGHDT, CDR2 YNNKEL (reference sequence). This CDR3 reads CASSQAFLNTEAFF. CDR3 coding DNA: TGTGCCAGCAGCCAAGCCTTTTTGAACACTGAAGCTTTCTTT.

The chain joins TRBV13 to TRBJ1-1; 7 nucleotides match TRBD1. The CDR3 sequence is 14 residues long. The ends lost 4 bases at V and 8 bases at J; junction bases unmatched: 10. The V gene's germline CDR1 is PRHDT and CDR2 FYEKMQ (reference sequence). For the CDR3, the DNA is TGTGCCAGCAGCTCAGGACAGGCTATTCGAGAAGCTTTCTTT. Translating it yields CASSSGQAIREAFF.

The rearrangement uses TRBV30 and TRBJ1-2; D is uncertain. This CDR3 is built from 12 residues. Trimming cost V 2 bases and J 8 bases, with 12 bases left between them. Germline CDR1 is GTSNPN and CDR2 is SVGIG (reference sequence). The CDR3 loop reads CAWSLGAAGYTF. As DNA, the CDR3 is TGTGCCTGGAGTCTTGGAGCGGCGGGCTACACCTTC.

The chain uses TRBV13 and TRBJ1-3; D gene unclear. Trimming left V 0 bases short and J 0 bases short, with 3 bases between. Germline V gene data show CDR1 as PRHDT and CDR2 as FYEKMQ (reference sequence). This CDR3 contains 14 residues. The CDR3, as DNA: TGTGCCAGCAGCTTAGGCATCTCTGGAAACACCATATATTTT. It translates to CASSLGISGNTIYF.

This clone was observed a handful of times. The CDR3 sequence: CASSSGLAGFSYEQYF. The CDR3 DNA is TGCGCCAGCAGCTCGGGACTAGCGGGATTCTCCTACGAGCAGTACTTC. The chain employs TRBV5-1 and TRBJ2-7; 13 nucleotides match TRBD2. The length of the CDR3 is 16 residues. Germline loops: CDR1 SGHRS, CDR2 YFSETQ. Trimming took 3 bases from V and 0 from J; bases not matched to a gene: 3.